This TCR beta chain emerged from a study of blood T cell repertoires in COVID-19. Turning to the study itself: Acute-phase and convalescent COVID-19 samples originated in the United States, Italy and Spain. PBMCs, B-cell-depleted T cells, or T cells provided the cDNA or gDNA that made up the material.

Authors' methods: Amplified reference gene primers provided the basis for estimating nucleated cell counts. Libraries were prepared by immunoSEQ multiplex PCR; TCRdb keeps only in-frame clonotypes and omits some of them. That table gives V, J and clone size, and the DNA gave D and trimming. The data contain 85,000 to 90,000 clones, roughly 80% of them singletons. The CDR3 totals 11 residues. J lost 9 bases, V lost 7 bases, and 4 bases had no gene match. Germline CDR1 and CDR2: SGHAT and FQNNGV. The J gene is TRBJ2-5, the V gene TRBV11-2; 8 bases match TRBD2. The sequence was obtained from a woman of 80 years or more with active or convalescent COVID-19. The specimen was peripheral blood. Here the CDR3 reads CASTAGGAQYF. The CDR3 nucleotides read TGTGCCAGCACCGCGGGAGGAGCCCAGTACTTC.